This T cell receptor beta chain was observed in a study of technical replicates of blood from several donors. Germline trimming cut 6 bases from V and 2 bases from J; bases unmatched to any gene: 21. The germline V gene has CDR1 MRHNA and CDR2 SNTAGT. CDR3 length equals 19 residues. Sequencing was performed with immunoSEQ multiplex PCR; in TCRdb, only in-frame clones are kept and a portion is missing. The sample contains more than 75,000 clones, 65% to 90% of which appear only once. V gene TRBV6-4 combines with J gene TRBJ2-7; 8 nucleotides match TRBD1. This TCR derives from a human donor in good health. Some clones in this sample may be carry-over from other donors' samples. What was sequenced was PBMCs. CDR3 region: CASSRTGQGLGLLPYEQYF. The DNA for the CDR3 is TGTGCCAGCAGCCGCACCGGACAGGGTTTAGGACTCCTTCCCTACGAGCAGTACTTC.